The 18 T cell receptor beta chains below were found in one sample sequenced in a study of shared clonotypes between healthy human individuals. This table comes from immunoSEQ multiplex PCR, and its TCRdb copy is limited to in-frame clones, with some not included. The sample has around 2,000,000 clones; approximately 94% are singletons. Naive CD8 cells, CD45RO-negative and positively selected for CCR7, excluded terminally differentiated effector memory CD45RA+ cells. The sequenced sample consisted of naive CD8+ T cells sorted from blood. All receptors come from a man aged 18 to 29 in good health.

This chain connects TRBV10-3 to TRBJ2-3; D gene unclear. Germline V gene sequence: CDR1 ENHRY, CDR2 SYGVKD. Trimming removed 6 bases from V and 2 bases from J, with 9 bases in between. The CDR3 is made up of 13 amino acids. This CDR3 reads CAIRELYTDTQYF. CDR3 coding DNA: TGTGCCATCAGGGAGCTTTACACAGATACGCAGTATTTT.

Notes on this clone: This specimen includes other DNA sequences encoding the same CDR3. The chain combines TRBV9 with TRBJ2-7; 8 bases match TRBD2. V was pared by 3 bases and J by 3 bases, with 8 bases of the junction left unmatched. The germline CDR1 and CDR2 sequences are SGDLS and YYNGEE. CDR3 length: 15 residues. The CDR3 region has the DNA TGTGCCAGCAGCGCAACGGGAACTAGCGGCTACGAGCAGTACTTC. Translation: CASSATGTSGYEQYF.

The V gene is TRBV5-4, the J gene TRBJ2-3; maybe TRBD2 (6 bases). The ends were cut back, 4 bases at V and 4 bases at J, with 16 bases in the middle. Germline V gene sequence: CDR1 SGHNT, CDR2 YYREEE (reference sequence). The CDR3 is 15 amino acids. The CDR3 region is CASSLSWSSADTQYF. In DNA, the CDR3 is TGTGCCAGCAGCCTGAGCTGGTCTAGCGCAGATACGCAGTATTTT.

This chain links TRBV27 with TRBJ2-4; D unclear. This CDR3 comprises 13 residues. The germline V gene encodes CDR1 MNHEY and CDR2 SMNVEV (reference sequence). The ends were cut back, 0 bases at V and 7 bases at J, with 7 bases in the middle. CDR3 residues: CASSLSIYNIQYF. CDR3 sequence (DNA): TGTGCCAGCAGTTTATCGATATATAACATTCAGTACTTC.

The table lists this clone with a count of one. The rearrangement links TRBV19 to TRBJ2-2; D is uncertain. V was shortened by 3 bases and J by 2 bases, with 16 bases between the two germline ends. The CDR3 is 17 amino acids. Germline V gene lookup returns CDR1 LNHDA and CDR2 SQIVND (reference sequence). CDR3 sequence reads: CASSIDTYYFNTGELFF. The CDR3 nucleotides are TGTGCCAGTAGTATCGACACCTACTACTTTAACACCGGGGAGCTGTTTTTT.

This clone was seen a single time. V is TRBV4-3 and J is TRBJ1-3; D is unresolved. V was pared by 1 base and J by 3 bases, with 13 bases between. Germline loops: CDR1 LGHNA, CDR2 YSLEER. This CDR3 is built from 16 residues. The CDR3, as DNA: TGCGCCAGCAGCCAAGGGGCTGGGTTTCTTGGAAACACCATATATTTT. Residues: CASSQGAGFLGNTIYF.

V and J are TRBV6-6 and TRBJ2-5; 13 bases match TRBD2. Gene TRBJ2-7 matches the end of the DNA better, so the J call may be wrong. In germline, CDR1 is MNHNY, CDR2 SVGAGI (reference sequence). The CDR3 has 15 amino acids. CDR3 sequence reads: CASSGTSGTSYEQYF. In DNA form, the CDR3 reads TGTGCCAGCAGTGGGACTAGCGGGACCTCCTACGAGCAGTACTTC.

This clone was observed a single time. The genes are TRBV27 and TRBJ2-5; 12 bases map to TRBD1. Germline V gene data show CDR1 as MNHEY and CDR2 as SMNVEV (reference sequence). V gave up 3 bases and J gave up 5 bases; unmatched junction bases: 7. This CDR3 is 16 amino acids long. The CDR3 sequence is CASSLGTGGGVETQYF. CDR3 nucleotides: TGTGCCAGCAGTTTGGGGACAGGGGGCGGTGTGGAGACCCAGTACTTC.

The chain links TRBV5-1 to TRBJ2-3; the D call may be TRBD1 or TRBD2 (5 bases each). The V gene's germline CDR1 is SGHRS and CDR2 YFSETQ. Deletions cut 3 bases from V and 6 bases from J, with 23 bases between. The length of the CDR3 is 17 residues. The CDR3 sequence is CASSYRSLGVRADTQYF. DNA of the CDR3: TGCGCCAGCAGCTACCGATCCTTGGGGGTTCGGGCGGATACGCAGTATTTT. Drawing the rest from reference TRBV5-1 and TRBJ2-3, the complete variable domain is KAGVTQTPRYLIKTRGQQVTLSCSPISGHRSVSWYQQTPGQGLQFLFEYFSETQRNKGNFPGRFSGRQFSNSRSEMNVSTLELGDSALYLCASSYRSLGVRADTQYFGPGTRLTVL.

Comment on this clone: In the same sample, other DNA sequences code for this CDR3. The gene calls are TRBV27 and TRBJ1-6; no definite D call. Germline V lookup: CDR1 MNHEY, CDR2 SMNVEV (reference sequence). The CDR3 has 13 residues. V lost 2 bases to trimming and J lost 4 bases, with 3 bases between them. This chain's CDR3 is CASSLAYNSPLHF. CDR3 sequence (DNA): TGTGCCAGCAGTTTAGCTTATAATTCACCCCTCCACTTT.

This clone was observed a single time. The identical CDR3 is also encoded by other nucleotide sequences in the sample. The CDR3, as DNA: TGTGCCAGCAGCTTAGCGGTAGAGACCCAGTACTTC. Amino acids: CASSLAVETQYF. V is TRBV7-9 and J is TRBJ2-5, with D uncertain. Trimming took 0 bases from V and 4 from J, leaving 3 bases between them. Germline assignment: CDR1 SEHNR and CDR2 FQNEAQ (reference sequence). This CDR3 comprises 12 residues.

The chain joins TRBV25-1 to TRBJ1-1; D not resolved. Looked up from germline, CDR1 is MGHDK and CDR2 is SYGVNS. The CDR3 loop spans 14 amino acids. Trimming took 0 bases from V and 4 from J, leaving 9 bases between them. CDR3 sequence: CASSEYGVSTEAFF. Written as DNA, the CDR3 is TGTGCCAGCAGTGAATATGGGGTCAGCACTGAAGCTTTCTTT.

This sequence joins TRBV25-1 and TRBJ2-5, with D possibly TRBD1 on 5 matching bases. The length of the CDR3 is 12 residues. V gave up 5 bases and J gave up 3 bases, with 7 bases separating them. Germline loops: CDR1 MGHDK, CDR2 SYGVNS. The CDR3 nucleotides are TGTGCCAGCAGTCCCAGGGAAGAGACCCAGTACTTC. Protein product: CASSPREETQYF.

V gene TRBV27 combines with J gene TRBJ2-7; 12 bases fit TRBD2. Unmatched junction bases numbered 13, after V lost 5 bases and J lost 5 bases. The CDR3 consists of 17 residues. Germline V gene sequence: CDR1 MNHEY, CDR2 SMNVEV (reference sequence). CDR3 protein: CASSPPNPSGGANEQYF. In nucleotides, the CDR3 is TGTGCCAGCAGTCCACCTAATCCTAGCGGGGGGGCGAACGAGCAGTACTTC.

The chain links TRBV2 to TRBJ2-5; 13 nucleotides line up with TRBD2. CDR1 and CDR2 (germline): SNHLY, FYNNEI. V trimming: 3 bases; J trimming: 2 bases; junction bases outside the gene matches: 9. The CDR3 totals 18 residues. This chain's CDR3 is CASSDVGLAGSSQETQYF. In DNA form, the CDR3 reads TGTGCCAGCAGTGACGTGGGACTAGCGGGATCCTCTCAAGAGACCCAGTACTTC.

The V gene is TRBV5-5, the J gene TRBJ1-4, with 9 nucleotides matching TRBD1. The CDR3 sequence is 15 residues long. Germline V gives CDR1 SGHKS, CDR2 YYEKEE (reference sequence). The V gene end was trimmed by 5 bases and the J gene end by 6 bases; junction bases not matched to a gene: 8. CDR3: CASRSGTGTYEKLFF. The DNA of the CDR3 is TGTGCCAGCAGATCAGGGACAGGGACCTATGAAAAACTGTTTTTT.

The chain uses TRBV7-9 and TRBJ1-5; a weak D match, TRBD1 (6 bases). CDR1 is SEHNR and CDR2 is FQNEAQ in the germline V gene (reference sequence). The CDR3 contains 15 residues. The V gene lost 1 base and the J gene lost 2 bases, with 9 bases spanning the gap. The CDR3 DNA sequence: TGTGCCAGCAGCTTAGGGACAGCGGGCAATCAGCCCCAGCATTTT. The encoded protein is CASSLGTAGNQPQHF.

This clone was counted a single time. The chain carries TRBV5-6 and TRBJ1-1, with D unclear. Germline V lookup: CDR1 SGHDT, CDR2 YYEEEE. Trimming took off 3 bases at V and 0 bases at J, with 15 bases between the two ends. CDR3 size: 16 residues. The CDR3 bases are TGTGCCAGCAGCTCGGAAGTCCTCGGAATGAACACTGAAGCTTTCTTT. Its protein product is CASSSEVLGMNTEAFF.